This T cell receptor beta chain was sequenced in a study of shared clonotypes between healthy human individuals. About the research overall: CD4 naive cells filled three plates per donor, CD4 memory three, CD8 naive two and CD8 memory one.

Germline-derived CDR1 and CDR2 are SGHDT and YYEEEE. CDR3 length: 17 residues. The V gene lost 0 bases and the J gene lost 0 bases, with 13 bases spanning the gap. Libraries were prepared by immunoSEQ multiplex PCR; TCRdb keeps only in-frame clonotypes and omits some of them. Among some 100,000 clones listed, around 65% were seen once. About this clone itself: What it binds is unknown.

Notes on the study in general: Naive CD4 clonotypes were shared across a handful of donors at around 5%. Among donors, clonotype sharing was expected to be affected by sequencing depth.

This receptor was taken from a woman in her 30s in good health. Sequencing used memory CD8+ T cells sorted from blood. Subset: CD45RO+ cells pooled with CCR7-negative TemRA cells. The chain employs TRBV5-6 and TRBJ1-3; unclear D gene. The chain's CDR3 is CASSLVAGGRSGNTIYF. The CDR3 DNA is TGTGCCAGCAGCTTGGTTGCGGGAGGTCGCTCTGGAAACACCATATATTTT. The full variable domain, in which reference TRBV5-6 and TRBJ1-3 provide the parts outside the CDR3, is DAGVTQSPTHLIKTRGQQVTLRCSPKSGHDTVSWYQQALGQGPQFIFQYYEEEERQRGNFPDRFSGHQFPNYSSELNVNALLLGDSALYLCASSLVAGGRSGNTIYFGEGSWLTVV.